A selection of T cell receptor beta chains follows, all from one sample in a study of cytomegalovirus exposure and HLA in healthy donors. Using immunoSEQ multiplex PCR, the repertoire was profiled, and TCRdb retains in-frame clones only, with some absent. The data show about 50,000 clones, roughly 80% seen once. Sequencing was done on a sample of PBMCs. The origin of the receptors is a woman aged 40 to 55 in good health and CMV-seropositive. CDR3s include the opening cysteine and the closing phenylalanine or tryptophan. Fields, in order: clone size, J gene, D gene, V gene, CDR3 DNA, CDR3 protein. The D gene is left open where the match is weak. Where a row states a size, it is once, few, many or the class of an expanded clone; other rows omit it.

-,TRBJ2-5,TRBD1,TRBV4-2,TGTGCCAGCAGCCAGTCAGGGGGAGAGACCCAGTACTTC,CASSQSGGETQYF
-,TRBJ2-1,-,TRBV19,TGTGCCAGTAGTATAGATCTTCAGGCTGCGGGCCGGTTCTTC,CASSIDLQAAGRFF
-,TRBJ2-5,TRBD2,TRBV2,TGTGCCAGCAGTGAAGGGGGTCGGGGAGGGGAGACCCAGTACTTC,CASSEGGRGGETQYF
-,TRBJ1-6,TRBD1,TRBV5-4,TGTGCCAGCAGCCACAGGGGATCCTATAATTCACCCCTCCACTTT,CASSHRGSYNSPLHF
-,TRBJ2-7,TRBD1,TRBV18,TGTGCCAGCTCACGGACAGGGGTCGGATACGAGCAGTACTTC,CASSRTGVGYEQYF
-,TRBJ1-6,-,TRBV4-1,TGCGCCAGCAGCCAAGTCCTATCACCCCCAGGGACTAAGTCCCTCCACTTT,CASSQVLSPPGTKSLHF
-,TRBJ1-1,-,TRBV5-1,TGCGCCAGCAGCTTGGATCAGGGTAGAGAGACTGAAGCTTTCTTT,CASSLDQGRETEAFF
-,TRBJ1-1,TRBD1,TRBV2,TGTGCCAGCAGCGTGACAGGGGTGAGCACTGAAGCTTTCTTT,CASSVTGVSTEAFF
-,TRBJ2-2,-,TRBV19,TGTGCCAGTAGTATAGCTGACACCGGGGAGCTGTTTTTT,CASSIADTGELFF
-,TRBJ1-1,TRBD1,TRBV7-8,TGTGCCAGCAGCTTAGTAGGGGGCGCCGGGACTGAAGCTTTCTTT,CASSLVGGAGTEAFF
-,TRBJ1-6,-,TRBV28,TGTGCCAGCAGTTCAAGAGTCCAGAGGAATTCACCCCTCCACTTT,CASSSRVQRNSPLHF
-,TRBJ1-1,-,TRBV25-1,TGTGCCAGCATCGACGGGGGTAGGGCTTTCTTT,CASIDGGRAFF
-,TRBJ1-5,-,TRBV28,TGTGCCAGCAGTAACGCGGCCGGGGCCCAGCATTTT,CASSNAAGAQHF
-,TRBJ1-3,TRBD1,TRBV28,TGTGCCAGCAGTCGCGGGACAGGGTCTGGAAACACCATATATTTT,CASSRGTGSGNTIYF
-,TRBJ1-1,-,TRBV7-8,TGTGCCAGCAGCTTACTGCCCAGAACTGCGGGGGCTGAAGCTTTCTTT,CASSLLPRTAGAEAFF
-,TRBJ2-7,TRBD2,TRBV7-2,TGTGCCAGCAGCTCCCTAGCGGGGGGTTACGAGCAGTACTTC,CASSSLAGGYEQYF
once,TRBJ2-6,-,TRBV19,TGTGCCAGTGGGCTGGGCGTCCTGACTTTC,CASGLGVLTF
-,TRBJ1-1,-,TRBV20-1,TGCAGTGCTAGAGATAATCCTGAAGCTTTCTTT,CSARDNPEAFF
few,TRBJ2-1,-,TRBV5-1,TGCGCCAGCAAATCTCGGACAGACTCCTACAATGAGCAGTTCTTC,CASKSRTDSYNEQFF
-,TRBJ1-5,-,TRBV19,TGTGCCAGTGTCCAGGGAAATCAGCCCCAGCATTTT,CASVQGNQPQHF
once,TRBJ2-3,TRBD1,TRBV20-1,TGCAGTACAGGGGGCGGAGATACGCAGTATTTT,CSTGGGDTQYF
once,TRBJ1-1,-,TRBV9,TGTGCCAGCAGCGTAGGGACAGTAAACACTGAAGCTTTCTTT,CASSVGTVNTEAFF
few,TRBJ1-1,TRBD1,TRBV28,TGTGCCAGCAGGGGGACAGGGGGGAACACTGAAGCTTTCTTT,CASRGTGGNTEAFF
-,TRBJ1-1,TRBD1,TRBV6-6,TGTGCCAGCAGCGACCCGGGACAGGGGGGGACTGAAGCTTTCTTT,CASSDPGQGGTEAFF
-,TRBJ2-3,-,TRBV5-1,TGCGCCAGCGGGGCTTATGCGGATACGCAGTATTTT,CASGAYADTQYF
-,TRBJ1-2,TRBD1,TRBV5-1,TGCGCCAGCAGATCCGACAGGGACTATGGCTACACCTTC,CASRSDRDYGYTF
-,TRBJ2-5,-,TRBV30,TGTGCCTGGAGTGTAAAAGGAGTGGAGACCCAGTACTTC,CAWSVKGVETQYF
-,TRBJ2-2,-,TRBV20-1,TGCAGTGCTAGAGGCGGCGGGGAGCTGTTTTTT,CSARGGGELFF
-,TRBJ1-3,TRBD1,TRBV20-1,TGCAGTGCGGGACAGGGCCCCACCATATATTTT,CSAGQGPTIYF
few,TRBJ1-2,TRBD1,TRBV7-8,TGTGCCAGCAGCGACGGCGGGACAGGGAGGGTCTATGGCTACACCTTC,CASSDGGTGRVYGYTF
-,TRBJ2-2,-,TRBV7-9,TGTGCCAGCAGCTTAAACCAGGGAACCGGGGAGCTGTTTTTT,CASSLNQGTGELFF
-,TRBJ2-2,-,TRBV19,TGTGCCAGTAGTTTCCAACACGGGGAGCTGTTTTTT,CASSFQHGELFF
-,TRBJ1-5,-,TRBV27,TGTGCCAGCACCCCCAAGCTGGGGGCGAGTCAGCCCCAGCATTTT,CASTPKLGASQPQHF
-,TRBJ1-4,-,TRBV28,TGTGCCAGCAGTCCAGGGACTTCTTGGGAAAAACTGTTTTTT,CASSPGTSWEKLFF
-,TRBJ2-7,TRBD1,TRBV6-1,TGTGCCAGCAAGGACAGGGCTACCTACGAGCAGTACTTC,CASKDRATYEQYF
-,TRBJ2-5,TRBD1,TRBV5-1,TGCGCCAGCAGCCAGGGGGACAGGGCGGTGGAGACCCAGTACTTC,CASSQGDRAVETQYF
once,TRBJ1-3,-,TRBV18,TGTGCCAGCTCACCGATAGGCGGGGGGCCTGGAAACACCATATATTTT,CASSPIGGGPGNTIYF
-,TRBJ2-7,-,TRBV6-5,TGTGCCAGCGGCTCAGGCTACGAGCAGTACTTC,CASGSGYEQYF
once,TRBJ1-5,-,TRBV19,TGTGCCAGTAGTATAGAACGCAGGTCCGGCGATCAGCCCCAGCATTTT,CASSIERRSGDQPQHF
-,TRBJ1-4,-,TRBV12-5,TGTGCTAGTGGTCCCCGGGACTGGAATGAAAAACTGTTTTTT,CASGPRDWNEKLFF
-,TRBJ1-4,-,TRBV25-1,TGTGCCAGCAGTGCCAGACAGACAACTAATGAAAAACTGTTTTTT,CASSARQTTNEKLFF
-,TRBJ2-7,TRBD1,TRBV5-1,TGCGCCAGCAGCTTGGCGGGGGGACAGGGCGGAGGGTACGAGCAGTACTTC,CASSLAGGQGGGYEQYF
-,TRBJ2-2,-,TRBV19,TGTGCCAGTAAGTTAACTGACACCGGGGAGCTGTTTTTT,CASKLTDTGELFF
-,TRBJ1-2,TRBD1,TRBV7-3,TGTGCCAGCAGCAAGGGGACAGGGGAAGGCTACACCTTC,CASSKGTGEGYTF
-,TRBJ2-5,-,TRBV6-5,TGTGCCAGCAGTTACGGAGGGTACCAAGAGACCCAGTACTTC,CASSYGGYQETQYF
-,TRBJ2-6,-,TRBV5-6,TGTGCCAGCAGCCCCCCTAGGGGCTCTGGGGCCAACGTCCTGACTTTC,CASSPPRGSGANVLTF
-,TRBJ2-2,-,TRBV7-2,TGTGCCAGCAGCCCCGAGGGCTATCCGTCCCCCGGGGAGCTGTTTTTT,CASSPEGYPSPGELFF
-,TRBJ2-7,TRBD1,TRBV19,TGTGCCAGTAGGGAACAGGGGTTCGACGAGCAGTACTTC,CASREQGFDEQYF
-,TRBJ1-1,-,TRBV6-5,TGTGCCAGCAATTCGGGGGCTGAAGCTTTCTTT,CASNSGAEAFF
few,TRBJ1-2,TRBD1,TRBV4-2,TGTGCCAGCAGCCAGGAGGGACAGGGGCTTGTCTATGGCTACACCTTC,CASSQEGQGLVYGYTF
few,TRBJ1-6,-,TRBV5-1,TGCGCCAGCAGCTTGGTCGGGCGGGGGCTCGGTAATTCACCCCTCCACTTT,CASSLVGRGLGNSPLHF
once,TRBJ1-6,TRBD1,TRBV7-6,TGTGCCAGCAGCCCCCGGACAGGGAACGTTAATTCACCCCTCCACTTT,CASSPRTGNVNSPLHF
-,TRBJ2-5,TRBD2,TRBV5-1,TGCGCCAGCAGCTCCTCTCTAGCGGAGGGGACCCAGTACTTC,CASSSSLAEGTQYF
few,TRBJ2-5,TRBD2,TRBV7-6,TGTGCCAGCAGCTTTGGGGGGGGAGAAGAGACCCAGTACTTC,CASSFGGGEETQYF
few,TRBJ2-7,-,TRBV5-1,TGCGCCAGCAGCTTGGTAGACCCTATTACTAACGGGCAGTACTTC,CASSLVDPITNGQYF
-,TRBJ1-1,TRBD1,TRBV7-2,TGTGCCAGCAGCTTAATCAGGGGGAAATTAGCTGAAGCTTTCTTT,CASSLIRGKLAEAFF
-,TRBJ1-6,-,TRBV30,TGTGCCTGGAAGCAGGAGGCCTATAATTCACCCCTCCACTTT,CAWKQEAYNSPLHF